The clone carrying this T cell receptor (beta chain) has at least ten counts. Its antigen is unknown. This specimen belongs to a study of molecular identifiers for immune sequencing clone quantification. Findings and caveats of the study: Clones above 20 RNA copies held over 98% of effector molecules, under 1% in naive cells.

One entry per CDR3 protein, called by TCRdb with MiXCR from the PCR reads. The sample records 85,000 to 100,000 distinct CDR3 sequences, 24% being singletons. The germline V gene encodes CDR1 DFQATT and CDR2 SNEGSKA (reference sequence). The CDR3 loop spans 15 amino acids. Trimming left V 3 bases short and J 0 bases short, with 15 bases between. Sequences were obtained from naive CD8+ T cells from blood, with Jurkat cell RNA spiked in. As to subset: FACS-sorted CD8+CD4-CCR7+CD45RA+ naive T cells. The chain uses TRBV20-1 and TRBJ2-7, with D possibly matching TRBD1 (5 bases). The source of this sequence is a human donor in good health. Some libraries in this study had Jurkat cell RNA spiked in. The CDR3 DNA reads TGCAGTGCTAGGGGGCCTACTGGCACCTCCTACGAGCAGTACTTC. It is translated as CSARGPTGTSYEQYF.